The 17 T cell receptor beta chains given below trace back to one sample, sequenced in a study of blood T cell repertoires in COVID-19. Sequencing was performed with immunoSEQ multiplex PCR; in TCRdb, only in-frame clones are kept and a portion is missing. The data show roughly 80,000 clones, about 83% seen once. Sequenced input: peripheral blood. These receptors all stem from a woman older than 75 with active or convalescent COVID-19.

This chain links TRBV6-6 with TRBJ2-3; D unclear. V was cut by 0 bases and J by 0 bases, with 4 bases left in between. The CDR3 length is 14 residues. The germline CDR1 and CDR2 sequences are MNHNY and SVGAGI (reference sequence). CDR3 in DNA: TGTGCCAGCAGTTACTCTTCTAGCACAGATACGCAGTATTTT. It specifies CASSYSSSTDTQYF.

The V and J genes are TRBV13 and TRBJ2-3; 7 bases line up with TRBD2. In germline, CDR1 is PRHDT, CDR2 FYEKMQ (reference sequence). The CDR3 runs to 15 residues. V gave up 4 bases and J gave up 2 bases; unmatched junction bases: 6. DNA of the CDR3: TGTGCCAGCAGCTCCTACGAGCGGGACACAGATACGCAGTATTTT. It encodes CASSSYERDTDTQYF.

This sequence joins TRBV27 and TRBJ2-5; D is uncertain. The CDR3 loop spans 15 amino acids. Germline lookup yields CDR1 MNHEY and CDR2 SMNVEV (reference sequence). Trimming removed 3 bases from V and 1 base from J, with 12 bases in between. CDR3 protein: CASSFASGGQETQYF. CDR3 bases: TGTGCCAGCAGTTTCGCCTCCGGCGGCCAAGAGACCCAGTACTTC.

As DNA, the CDR3 is TGCGCCAGCTCCATCGGACCTGGAGGAGATACGCAGTATTTT. It codes for CASSIGPGGDTQYF. The V call is TRBV5-1, the J call TRBJ2-3; possibly TRBD2 for D (5 bases). Trimming cost V 7 bases and J 5 bases, with 17 bases left between them. Per germline, CDR1 SGHRS and CDR2 YFSETQ. The CDR3 totals 14 residues.

V usage is TRBV6-5 and J usage is TRBJ1-2; D not resolved. The germline V gene has CDR1 MNHEY and CDR2 SVGAGI. V was clipped by 0 bases and J by 2 bases, with 13 bases between them. The CDR3 has 16 residues. The CDR3 DNA is TGTGCCAGCAGTTACTCGAGCAGAGGAACAAACTATGGCTACACCTTC. Amino acid sequence: CASSYSSRGTNYGYTF.

The genes are TRBV5-6 and TRBJ1-1; D is undetermined. Germline CDR1 is SGHDT and CDR2 is YYEEEE. CDR3 length: 14 amino acids. V lost 6 bases, J lost 2 bases, and 14 bases lay in between. The CDR3 region has the DNA TGTGCCAGCAACCGGGTCGCTTATAACACTGAAGCTTTCTTT. It specifies CASNRVAYNTEAFF. The full variable domain, rest sourced from reference TRBV5-6 and TRBJ1-1, is DAGVTQSPTHLIKTRGQQVTLRCSPKSGHDTVSWYQQALGQGPQFIFQYYEEEERQRGNFPDRFSGHQFPNYSSELNVNALLLGDSALYLCASNRVAYNTEAFFGQGTRLTVV.

The chain joins TRBV28 to TRBJ2-7; 7 bases map to TRBD1. V lost 5 bases, J lost 0 bases, and 1 base stayed unmatched. Germline V gene sequence: CDR1 MDHEN, CDR2 SYDVKM. The length of the CDR3 is 13 residues. The CDR3 here is CASSPGGSYEQYF. In nucleotides, the CDR3 is TGTGCCAGCAGTCCAGGGGGCTCCTACGAGCAGTACTTC.

This clone was observed a single time. The chain employs TRBV19 and TRBJ1-2; 7 bases map to TRBD1. J lost 7 bases, V lost 5 bases, and 4 bases had no gene match. Germline V gene lookup returns CDR1 LNHDA and CDR2 SQIVND (reference sequence). This CDR3 region has 12 residues. This CDR3 reads CASSSGQAGYTF. DNA of the CDR3: TGTGCCAGTAGTTCCGGACAGGCTGGCTACACCTTC.

The chain employs TRBV5-1 and TRBJ2-5; 7 bases agree with TRBD2. V was pared by 0 bases and J by 1 base, with 3 bases of the junction left unmatched. CDR1 and CDR2 (germline): SGHRS, YFSETQ. CDR3 length: 15 residues. The CDR3: CASSLGGGGQETQYF. CDR3 sequence (DNA): TGCGCCAGCAGCTTGGGAGGCGGGGGCCAAGAGACCCAGTACTTC.

In this sample, this clone turned up a few times. The chain employs TRBV9 and TRBJ1-5; TRBD1 aligns across 7 bases. The germline V gene has CDR1 SGDLS and CDR2 YYNGEE. Trimming at V came to 2 bases and at J to 6 bases, leaving 8 bases not matched to a gene. This CDR3 comprises 15 residues. The CDR3 DNA is TGTGCCAGCAGCGTCACAGGGGCTGCTCGTCAGCCCCAGCATTTT. This gives the protein CASSVTGAARQPQHF.

The rearrangement joins TRBV5-6 to TRBJ2-3, with D possibly TRBD2 on 6 matching bases. V lost 4 bases to trimming and J lost 8 bases, with 8 bases between them. CDR1 is SGHDT and CDR2 is YYEEEE in the germline V gene. The CDR3 extends over 11 amino acids. The CDR3 bases are TGTGCCAGCAGCGCCGGGAGTACGCAGTATTTT. This sequence encodes CASSAGSTQYF.

This clone occurred once. The CDR3 here is CASRLTSGGYNEQFF. CDR3 DNA: TGTGCCAGCAGACTAACTAGCGGGGGTTACAATGAGCAGTTCTTC. V and J are TRBV6-5 and TRBJ2-1; 11 bases agree with TRBD2. Germline CDR1 MNHEY, CDR2 SVGAGI. This CDR3 has 15 amino acids. Trimming cost V 6 bases and J 4 bases; bases outside gene matches: 5.

The CDR3 DNA reads TGTGCCAGCTCAATCACCAAAGGGGGCAGCGGAGTTAACACCGGGGAGCTGTTTTTT. It yields the protein CASSITKGGSGVNTGELFF. V and J are TRBV18 and TRBJ2-2; TRBD1 aligns across 7 bases. Looked up from germline, CDR1 is KGHSH and CDR2 is LQKENI. The CDR3 has 19 residues. J was trimmed by 2 bases and V by 5 bases; bases with no gene match: 17.

V and J are TRBV30 and TRBJ2-5, with D perhaps matching TRBD1 (5 bases). The germline V gene has CDR1 GTSNPN and CDR2 SVGIG (reference sequence). Trimming pared 5 bases from V and 5 bases from J, leaving 18 bases between. The CDR3 totals 14 residues. The CDR3 region is CAWGWAGSWETQYF. The CDR3 region has the DNA TGTGCCTGGGGCTGGGCAGGGTCATGGGAGACCCAGTACTTC.

This chain joins TRBV19 and TRBJ2-1; D possibly corresponds to TRBD2 (6 bases). Trimming cost V 7 bases and J 5 bases, with 12 bases left between them. Germline CDR1 LNHDA, CDR2 SQIVND (reference sequence). CDR3 length: 13 amino acids. The CDR3 DNA follows: TGTGCCAGTAACGGCGGAGGGGACAATGAGCAGTTCTTC. Translation: CASNGGGDNEQFF.

The rearrangement links TRBV4-3 to TRBJ1-2, with 7 bases matching TRBD1. The length of the CDR3 is 14 residues. Germline CDR1 LGHNA, CDR2 YSLEER. V gave up 4 bases and J gave up 8 bases; unmatched junction bases: 10. CDR3 sequence: CASSLTGVSGGYTF. The CDR3 nucleotides are TGCGCCAGCAGCCTCACAGGGGTGAGTGGCGGCTACACCTTC.

In DNA, the CDR3 is TGTGCCAGCAGCGTATGGGACAGGGGTAGCACTGAAGCTTTCTTT. It yields the protein CASSVWDRGSTEAFF. V usage is TRBV9 and J usage is TRBJ1-1, with 10 nucleotides matching TRBD1. The CDR3 consists of 15 residues. V lost 1 base, J lost 4 bases, and 4 bases stayed unmatched. CDR1 is SGDLS and CDR2 is YYNGEE in the germline V gene. The whole variable domain, filled in from reference TRBV9 and TRBJ1-1, reads DSGVTQTPKHLITATGQRVTLRCSPRSGDLSVYWYQQSLDQGLQFLIQYYNGEERAKGNILERFSAQQFPDLHSELNLSSLELGDSALYFCASSVWDRGSTEAFFGQGTRLTVV.